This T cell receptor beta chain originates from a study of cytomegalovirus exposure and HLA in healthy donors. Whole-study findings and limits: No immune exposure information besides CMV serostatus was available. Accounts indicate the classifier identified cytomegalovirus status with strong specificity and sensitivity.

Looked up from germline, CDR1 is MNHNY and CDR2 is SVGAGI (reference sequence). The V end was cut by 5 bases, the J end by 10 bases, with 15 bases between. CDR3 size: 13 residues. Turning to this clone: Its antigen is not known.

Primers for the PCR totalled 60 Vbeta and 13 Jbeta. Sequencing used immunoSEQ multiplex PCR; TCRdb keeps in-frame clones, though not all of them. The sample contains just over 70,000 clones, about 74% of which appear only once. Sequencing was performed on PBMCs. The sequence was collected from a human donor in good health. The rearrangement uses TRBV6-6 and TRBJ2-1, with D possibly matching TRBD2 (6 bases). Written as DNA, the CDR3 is TGTGCCAGCAGTAATACTCCGGAGGGAGAGCAGTTCTTC. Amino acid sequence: CASSNTPEGEQFF.